Here is one TCR beta chain with its context. The antigen it recognizes is unknown. No much larger clone is present one base from it, and per-base qualities are unavailable. Collaborating institutions collected whole blood in K2EDTA tubes following their own protocols. For TCRbeta analysis, collaborators shipped samples as frozen whole blood, isolated PBMCs, or DNA extracted from either of those sample types. TCRbeta CDR3 regions were amplified from genomic DNA by means of the immunoSEQ Assay, a bias-controlled multiplex PCR. On the authors' methods: The number of nucleated cells in each sample was estimated from the amplification of reference gene primers within the assay. Sequence reads were collapsed and filtered to measure the absolute abundance of every unique TCRbeta CDR3 rearrangement. For each sample, productive Simpson clonality was calculated as the square root of Simpson's diversity index across productive rearrangements. In TCRdb, the immuneACCESS table is reduced to in-frame sequences with V and J assigned. These tables do not hold every clone; where another copy was compared, an unresolved V gene accounts for under half, and the others remain unexplained. V and J calls and clone size are given by that table; D and trimming were obtained from the DNA. The sample records 95,000 to 150,000 clones, 87% of which are singletons. The biggest ten clones account for approximately 2% of the sample.

The data stem from a study of blood T cell repertoires in COVID-19 (dated by TCRdb to 2018 to 2021). Regarding the complete study: Samples covering the acute and convalescent phases of COVID-19 were provided by collaborators in the United States, Italy and Spain. The sample metadata nearly always contained a de-identified subject ID, COVID-19 status, age in years and sex. HLA class I and class II types, where available, came from metadata supplied by the sample provider rather than from assay-based typing. Subjects who had been exposed to COVID-19, were actively infected with it, or had recovered from it provided the deeply sampled blood TCRbeta repertoires that made up the dataset. The samples were drawn from the first 160 participants of the ongoing ImmuneRACE study and from more than 1,000 subjects provided by 6 global collaborators. A freely available public database, intended as a resource for researchers studying the immune response to SARS-CoV-2, is where the repertoires were released. The material from the prospective study consisted of cDNA or gDNA derived from T cells, B-cell-depleted T cells, or PBMCs.

What the authors observed across the whole study: The amount of clinical and demographic metadata varied by source and participant and was provided uncurated.

The TCR sequence derives from a woman between 50 and 59 years old with acute or convalescent COVID-19. Input material: peripheral blood.

The sequenced DNA: TGTGCCAGCAGACCTCTAGCGGCGAACACAGATACGCAGTATTTT. It translates as CASRPLAANTDTQYF. The sequence joins TRBV6-2 or TRBV6-3 to TRBJ2-3, with TRBD2 matching 7 junction bases. Measured from the cysteine to the phenylalanine, the CDR3 is 15 residues long. Of the read, only the CDR3 DNA is kept; its 45 bases are in frame from base 1. V lost 6 bases and J lost 2 bases, and the count of bases not matched to a germline gene is 8. The germline V gene sets CDR1 to MNHEY and CDR2 to SVGEGT.